The 23 T cell receptor beta chains listed next were all sequenced from one sample in a study of shared clonotypes between healthy human individuals. Some clones are missing from TCRdb's copy, which holds only in-frame ones; the method was immunoSEQ multiplex PCR. The table shows about 490,000 clones, with 79% occurring only once. Source material: PBMCs. The receptors shown here come from a middle-aged woman in good health. Some clones in this sample may be carry-over from other donors' samples.

This clone was seen a single time. The V and J genes are TRBV29-1 and TRBJ2-5, with a weak D call TRBD2 (5 bases). Trimming took 4 bases from V and 5 from J, leaving 17 bases between them. Germline assignment: CDR1 SQVTM and CDR2 ANQGSEA. This CDR3 region has 14 residues. Here the CDR3 DNA reads TGCAGCGTTGGTGAGGGTCGGGCATCGGAGACCCAGTACTTC. Amino acids: CSVGEGRASETQYF.

This chain links TRBV6-6 with TRBJ2-3, with D tentatively TRBD1 or TRBD2 (5 bases each). V was trimmed by 2 bases and J by 1 base, leaving 7 bases between them. The CDR3 has 14 amino acids. CDR1 and CDR2 (germline): MNHNY, SVGAGI (reference sequence). The CDR3 is CASSYVGGTDTQYF. The CDR3 DNA reads TGTGCCAGCAGTTACGTGGGGGGCACAGATACGCAGTATTTT.

This chain connects TRBV7-3 to TRBJ2-1; 9 bases match TRBD1. Germline lookup yields CDR1 SGHTA and CDR2 FQGTGA. V trimming: 4 bases; J trimming: 8 bases; junction bases outside the gene matches: 9. The CDR3 covers 15 residues. CDR3 protein: CASSSAGTGSYEQFF. CDR3 in DNA: TGTGCCAGCAGCTCCGCCGGGACAGGGTCTTATGAGCAGTTCTTC.

The chain combines TRBV6-1 with TRBJ1-2; 9 nucleotides agree with TRBD1. Trimming took 10 bases from V and 4 from J; bases not matched to a gene: 7. The CDR3 totals 13 residues. Germline CDR1 and CDR2: MNHNS and SASEGT. CDR3 in amino acids: CATGDRAPYGYTF. The CDR3 DNA reads TGTGCCACCGGGGACAGGGCTCCCTATGGCTACACCTTC.

The rearrangement joins TRBV27 to TRBJ2-6; 8 bases are a match to TRBD1. The V and J ends lost 5 bases and 4 bases, in that order; junction bases with no gene match: 13. The CDR3 is 18 residues long. Germline V gives CDR1 MNHEY, CDR2 SMNVEV (reference sequence). The CDR3 sequence: CASSQRQGIIGGANVLTF. DNA for the CDR3: TGTGCCAGCAGTCAGAGACAGGGGATTATAGGAGGGGCCAACGTCCTGACTTTC.

Here the CDR3 reads CASSLRTVYQETQYF. The DNA for the CDR3 is TGTGCCAGCAGCCTCCGGACAGTCTACCAAGAGACCCAGTACTTC. The genes are TRBV7-3 and TRBJ2-5, with D maybe TRBD1 (6 bases). V lost 5 bases and J lost 0, with 13 bases in between. CDR3 size: 15 residues. Germline lookup yields CDR1 SGHTA and CDR2 FQGTGA.

The chain recombines TRBV5-3 with TRBJ1-2, with 9 bases lining up with TRBD1. TRBV5-3 belongs to the ORF category, with a function that is uncertain. The CDR3 covers 18 residues. V trimming: 3 bases; J trimming: 1 base; junction bases outside the gene matches: 13. Written as DNA, the CDR3 is TGTGCCAGAAGCTCCGGGAACCGGGACAGGGAGAGTAACTATGGCTACACCTTC. Translation gives CARSSGNRDRESNYGYTF.

V and J are TRBV4-1 and TRBJ1-2; D uncertain. The CDR3 loop spans 15 amino acids. Between the trimmed V and J ends, which lost 1 base and 4 bases, there was a span of 13 bases. The germline CDR1 and CDR2 sequences are MGHRA and YSYEKL. The CDR3 nucleotides are TGCGCCAGCAGCCAAGTTTTACCAGGCCCCTATGGCTACACCTTC. This translates into CASSQVLPGPYGYTF.

The rearrangement joins TRBV7-3 to TRBJ1-5; the match to TRBD1 covers 9 bases. CDR3 length: 16 residues. Germline lookup yields CDR1 SGHTA and CDR2 FQGTGA. The V and J ends lost 5 bases and 0 bases, in that order; junction bases with no gene match: 5. Here the CDR3 DNA reads TGTGCCAGCAGCCAGAGGACAGGGGATAGCAATCAGCCCCAGCATTTT. Its translation is CASSQRTGDSNQPQHF.

V usage is TRBV19 and J usage is TRBJ2-7; 8 nucleotides agree with TRBD1. V gave up 5 bases and J gave up 6 bases; unmatched junction bases: 12. The CDR3 sequence is 15 residues long. The germline CDR1 and CDR2 sequences are LNHDA and SQIVND (reference sequence). The CDR3 bases are TGTGCCAGTAGTGCTCCGGGACAGGTCATAGGCGAGCAGTACTTC. It codes for CASSAPGQVIGEQYF.

CDR3 in amino acids: CASSRTGLRLSPLHF. For the CDR3, the DNA is TGTGCCAGCAGCCGGACAGGGCTAAGGCTATCACCCCTCCACTTT. The chain links TRBV7-9 to TRBJ1-6; 8 bases line up with TRBD1. The CDR3 loop spans 15 amino acids. The V and J ends lost 5 bases and 10 bases, in that order; junction bases with no gene match: 10. The germline CDR1 and CDR2 sequences are SEHNR and FQNEAQ (reference sequence). The entire variable domain, with the rest obtained from reference TRBV7-9 and TRBJ1-6, is as follows: DTGVSQNPRHKITKRGQNVTFRCDPISEHNRLYWYRQTLGQGPEFLTYFQNEAQLEKSRLLSDRFSAERPKGSFSTLEIQRTEQGDSAMYLCASSRTGLRLSPLHFGNGTRLTVT.

In regard to this clone: This clone may be a read error of a much larger clone one base away. The V call is TRBV2, the J call TRBJ2-2; D gene unclear. Germline assignment: CDR1 SNHLY and CDR2 FYNNEI. Trimming took off 1 base at V and 3 bases at J, with 3 bases between the two ends. This CDR3 spans 13 amino acids. CDR3 residues: CASSEGDTGELFF. The CDR3 DNA is TGTGCCAGCAGTGAAGGGGACACCGGGGAGCTGTTTTTT.

The chain is built from TRBV27 and TRBJ2-3; D remains unclear. The CDR3 length is 12 residues. V was pared by 2 bases and J by 9 bases, with 9 bases between. Germline lookup yields CDR1 MNHEY and CDR2 SMNVEV (reference sequence). CDR3 sequence reads: CASSLRTGTQYF. CDR3 sequence (DNA): TGTGCCAGCAGTTTACGGACGGGCACGCAGTATTTT.

In its sample, this clone was seen once. The chain has TRBV28 and TRBJ2-6; no reliable D call. Trimming cost V 5 bases and J 5 bases, with 22 bases left between them. CDR3 length: 18 amino acids. Germline V gene lookup returns CDR1 MDHEN and CDR2 SYDVKM. In nucleotides, the CDR3 is TGTGCCAGCAGTAAATTTCGCTTGACACAAAGTCGGGCCAACGTCCTGACTTTC. Protein: CASSKFRLTQSRANVLTF.

The chain employs TRBV30 and TRBJ2-5, with a tentative D call TRBD1 (6 bases). The CDR3 loop spans 13 amino acids. Trimming cost V 0 bases and J 7 bases, with 12 bases left between them. From germline, CDR1 is GTSNPN and CDR2 SVGIG (reference sequence). The CDR3 spells CAWSVQGPGTQYF. DNA for the CDR3: TGTGCCTGGAGTGTACAGGGTCCAGGGACCCAGTACTTC. Supplemented by reference TRBV30 and TRBJ2-5, the full variable domain reads SQTIHQWPATLVQPVGSPLSLECTVEGTSNPNLYWYRQAAGRGLQLLFYSVGIGQISSEVPQNLSASRPQDRQFILSSKKLLLSDSGFYLCAWSVQGPGTQYFGPGTRLLVL.

The genes are TRBV19 and TRBJ2-7, with TRBD1 identical over 9 bases. CDR1 is LNHDA, CDR2 SQIVND, per germline (reference sequence). V lost 6 bases and J lost 2; bases outside the gene matches: 5. The CDR3 contains 14 residues. This CDR3 reads CASRRTGETYEQYF. Here the CDR3 DNA reads TGTGCCAGTAGACGGACAGGGGAGACCTACGAGCAGTACTTC.

The chain carries TRBV4-2 and TRBJ2-1; 9 bases match TRBD2. Germline V gives CDR1 LGHNA, CDR2 YNFKEQ. J lost 0 bases, V lost 4 bases, and 1 base had no gene match. This CDR3 region has 15 residues. The CDR3, as DNA: TGTGCCAGCAGCCCTAGCGGGATCTCCTACAATGAGCAGTTCTTC. Protein: CASSPSGISYNEQFF.

The chain is built from TRBV11-3 and TRBJ2-6; 10 nucleotides agree with TRBD1. This CDR3 has 17 residues. Per the germline V gene, CDR1 is SGHNT and CDR2 is YENEEA. With V trimmed by 5 bases and J by 1 base, 5 bases remained unmatched. The CDR3: CASSPGTGASGANVLTF. In nucleotides, the CDR3 is TGTGCCAGCAGCCCCGGGACAGGGGCATCTGGGGCCAACGTCCTGACTTTC.

The chain joins TRBV19 to TRBJ2-5, with 8 bases that match TRBD2. V shed 7 bases, J shed 2 bases, and the junction held 12 bases outside the gene matches. CDR1 is LNHDA, CDR2 SQIVND, per germline (reference sequence). The CDR3 contains 16 residues. The CDR3 DNA sequence: TGTGCCAGTACCCCCTTACTGACTAGCGTTCAAGAGACCCAGTACTTC. Its protein is CASTPLLTSVQETQYF.

In its sample, this clone was seen once. V and J are TRBV2 and TRBJ2-2; D is possibly TRBD1 (7 bases). V lost 6 bases and J lost 2, with 13 bases in between. The CDR3 contains 15 residues. Germline loops: CDR1 SNHLY, CDR2 FYNNEI. The CDR3 protein is CASSGQGGNTGELFF. DNA of the CDR3: TGTGCCAGCAGCGGGCAGGGGGGAAACACCGGGGAGCTGTTTTTT.

The V gene is TRBV6-5, the J gene TRBJ2-2; 7 bases align to TRBD2. Germline-derived CDR1 and CDR2 are MNHEY and SVGAGI. V lost 6 bases to trimming and J lost 5 bases; unmatched junction nucleotides: 9. There are 15 residues in the CDR3. The CDR3 is CASRGGAPWTGELFF. CDR3 DNA: TGTGCCAGCAGGGGAGGGGCGCCCTGGACCGGGGAGCTGTTTTTT.

The V and J genes are TRBV6-1 and TRBJ1-5; D may be TRBD1 (5 bases). In germline, CDR1 is MNHNS, CDR2 SASEGT. Trimming removed 1 base from V and 5 bases from J, with 9 bases in between. The CDR3 runs 14 residues. The CDR3 reads CASSEGTRDQPQHF. CDR3 DNA: TGTGCCAGCAGTGAAGGGACCAGGGATCAGCCCCAGCATTTT.

This clone was found once. The CDR3 here is CASSYSATSSYNEQFF. The CDR3 region has the DNA TGTGCCAGCAGTTACTCCGCTACCAGCTCCTACAATGAGCAGTTCTTC. The V call is TRBV6-6, the J call TRBJ2-1; D call uncertain. Germline V gives CDR1 MNHNY, CDR2 SVGAGI (reference sequence). The CDR3 runs to 16 residues. Trimming pared 0 bases from V and 0 bases from J, leaving 9 bases between.